Following are 26 T cell receptor beta chains from one sample sequenced in a study of cytomegalovirus exposure and HLA in healthy donors. Primers included in the PCR were 60 Vbeta and 13 Jbeta primers. Assay: immunoSEQ multiplex PCR; the TCRdb copy retains only in-frame clones and omits some. The sample lists fewer than 250,000 clones; 80% to 85% were seen once. Sequencing used PBMCs. The receptors derive from a boy aged 2 to 10 in good health and CMV-seronegative.

The chain has TRBV29-1 and TRBJ1-1; D is unclear. Trimming pared 4 bases from V and 2 bases from J, leaving 5 bases between. The CDR3 length is 11 residues. Germline V gene data show CDR1 as SQVTM and CDR2 as ANQGSEA. The CDR3 protein is CSVVANTEAFF. The CDR3 DNA is TGCAGCGTTGTGGCCAACACTGAAGCTTTCTTT.

The genes are TRBV7-3 and TRBJ1-1; D is ambiguous. Germline V lookup: CDR1 SGHTA, CDR2 FQGTGA. V shed 2 bases and J shed 2 bases, with 15 bases lying between them. The CDR3 consists of 16 residues. CDR3 DNA sequence: TGTGCCAGCAGCTTATCTCCCCGCGGAGGCAACACTGAAGCTTTCTTT. Translating gives CASSLSPRGGNTEAFF.

This clone showed up just once. The chain links TRBV9 to TRBJ1-1, with D possibly TRBD1 on 6 matching bases. This CDR3 is 16 amino acids long. In germline, CDR1 is SGDLS, CDR2 YYNGEE. V was cut by 3 bases and J by 1 base, with 16 bases left in between. CDR3 sequence: CASSDRPGQPNTEAFF. The CDR3, as DNA: TGTGCCAGCAGCGATAGACCCGGACAGCCGAACACTGAAGCTTTCTTT.

This chain joins TRBV5-1 and TRBJ1-3; no reliable D call. The CDR3 totals 12 residues. V gave up 4 bases and J gave up 4 bases, with 6 bases separating them. CDR1 SGHRS and CDR2 YFSETQ come from the germline V gene. Here the CDR3 reads CASSPGGNTIYF. DNA of the CDR3: TGCGCCAGCAGCCCGGGGGGAAACACCATATATTTT.

This clone was detected only a few times. The rearrangement links TRBV14 to TRBJ1-2; tentative D call: TRBD1 (5 bases). Germline V gene sequence: CDR1 SGHDN, CDR2 FVKESK. The CDR3 extends over 14 amino acids. The V end lost 6 bases, the J end lost 6 bases, and 17 bases lay between the germline ends. This chain's CDR3 is CASSGGASGDGYTF. The CDR3 nucleotides read TGTGCCAGCAGTGGAGGGGCGTCCGGGGATGGCTACACCTTC.

J is TRBJ2-2 and V is TRBV7-6; 9 bases agree with TRBD1. This CDR3 is 15 amino acids long. Trimming cost V 3 bases and J 8 bases; bases outside gene matches: 7. The V gene's germline CDR1 is SGHVS and CDR2 FNYEAQ. The CDR3 loop reads CASSLGQGSGGELFF. The CDR3 nucleotides are TGTGCCAGCAGCTTGGGACAGGGATCCGGAGGGGAGCTGTTTTTT.

CDR3 DNA sequence: TGTGCCAGCAGCCTAAGGGAGTCCGGGGAGCTGTTTTTT. Translated: CASSLRESGELFF. The chain couples TRBV7-8 to TRBJ2-2; perhaps TRBD2 as D (5 bases). The CDR3 spans 13 residues. Deletions cut 5 bases from V and 6 bases from J, with 10 bases between. Germline CDR1 SGHVS, CDR2 FQNEAQ.

The V call is TRBV18, the J call TRBJ1-1; D might be TRBD1 (5 bases). V lost 3 bases to trimming and J lost 1 base, with 6 bases between them. Per germline, CDR1 KGHSH and CDR2 LQKENI. This CDR3 spans 13 amino acids. CDR3 DNA sequence: TGTGCCAGCTCACCGGGGCCGAACACTGAAGCTTTCTTT. Amino acid sequence: CASSPGPNTEAFF.

The sample holds many counts of this clone. The chain has TRBV6-1 and TRBJ2-1; D perhaps matches TRBD2 (5 bases). V lost 0 bases to trimming and J lost 8 bases, with 11 bases between them. Germline loops: CDR1 MNHNS, CDR2 SASEGT. The CDR3 extends over 14 amino acids. Here the CDR3 reads CASSEAPEGHEQFF. CDR3 bases: TGTGCCAGCAGTGAAGCGCCCGAGGGCCATGAGCAGTTCTTC.

This rearrangement joins TRBV5-1 to TRBJ1-3; D not resolved. The germline gives CDR1 SGHRS, CDR2 YFSETQ. The ends were cut back, 4 bases at V and 0 bases at J, with 5 bases in the middle. This CDR3 spans 13 amino acids. The DNA of the CDR3 is TGCGCCAGCAGCGGGAGCTCTGGAAACACCATATATTTT. Encoded protein: CASSGSSGNTIYF.

The count of this clone is one. This chain links TRBV28 with TRBJ1-5; TRBD1 agrees at 11 bases. The CDR3 sequence is 16 residues long. CDR1 is MDHEN and CDR2 is SYDVKM in the germline V gene. Trimming removed 3 bases from V and 7 bases from J; junction bases left unmatched: 8. The CDR3 nucleotides read TGTGCCAGCAGTTTGGGACAGGGGGTGAGAGGGCAGCCCCAGCATTTT. Translated: CASSLGQGVRGQPQHF.

The genes are TRBV5-6 and TRBJ1-6; TRBD1 agrees at 10 bases. J gave up 6 bases and V 2 bases, and 5 bases lay outside the gene matches. The germline gives CDR1 SGHDT, CDR2 YYEEEE. The CDR3 totals 16 residues. The DNA of the CDR3 is TGTGCCAGCAGCTTTGGGACAGGGGTTGTTAATTCACCCCTCCACTTT. This sequence encodes CASSFGTGVVNSPLHF.

The CDR3 nucleotides are TGCGCCAGCAGCATAACTAGCGGGATAGGGGATTTAAAGACCCAGTACTTC. Amino acids: CASSITSGIGDLKTQYF. This chain joins TRBV5-1 and TRBJ2-5; 10 bases map to TRBD2. The germline V gene encodes CDR1 SGHRS and CDR2 YFSETQ. The CDR3 totals 17 residues. V was clipped by 4 bases and J by 6 bases; unmatched bases: 15.

The rearrangement links TRBV9 to TRBJ1-1; TRBD1 might be the D (5 bases). CDR3 length equals 16 residues. The V and J ends lost 4 bases and 0 bases respectively, with 16 bases between them. The germline V gene has CDR1 SGDLS and CDR2 YYNGEE. The CDR3 loop is CASSTRPTGLNTEAFF. The CDR3 bases are TGTGCCAGCAGCACGCGACCAACAGGATTGAACACTGAAGCTTTCTTT.

The gene calls are TRBV6-6 and TRBJ1-2; 7 nucleotides line up with TRBD1. Germline V gives CDR1 MNHNY, CDR2 SVGAGI (reference sequence). Trimming at V came to 2 bases and at J to 8 bases, leaving 8 bases not matched to a gene. The CDR3 is made up of 14 amino acids. The CDR3 bases are TGTGCCAGCAGTTACGAGACAGGGACGGGCGGCTACACCTTC. Translation gives CASSYETGTGGYTF.

The gene calls are TRBV7-9 and TRBJ1-2; D possibly corresponds to TRBD1 (5 bases). V lost 0 bases and J 0 bases, leaving 11 bases between the germline ends. The germline gives CDR1 SEHNR, CDR2 FQNEAQ (reference sequence). The CDR3 has 16 residues. In DNA, the CDR3 is TGTGCCAGCAGCTTAGCCGACAGCGCCGCTAACTATGGCTACACCTTC. Amino acid sequence: CASSLADSAANYGYTF.

The V and J genes are TRBV30 and TRBJ1-6; D unclear. The CDR3 extends over 14 amino acids. From germline, CDR1 is GTSNPN and CDR2 SVGIG (reference sequence). Trimming pared 1 base from V and 9 bases from J, leaving 13 bases between. The CDR3 nucleotides are TGTGCCTGGAGTGCCTCCGGGTTAGGTTCACCCCTCCACTTT. Translated, it gives CAWSASGLGSPLHF.

The genes are TRBV4-1 and TRBJ1-6, with D possibly being TRBD1 (6 bases). This CDR3 region has 14 residues. The V gene's germline CDR1 is MGHRA and CDR2 YSYEKL. V dropped 0 bases and J dropped 13 bases, with 13 bases sitting between them. The CDR3: CASSQEVLGAPLHF. DNA for the CDR3: TGCGCCAGCAGCCAAGAGGTATTGGGGGCGCCCCTCCACTTT.

This rearrangement joins TRBV7-9 to TRBJ1-6; D call uncertain. Trimming removed 5 bases at V and 14 bases at J, with 16 bases between. The germline V gene encodes CDR1 SEHNR and CDR2 FQNEAQ (reference sequence). The CDR3 spans 13 residues. For the CDR3, the DNA is TGTGCCAGCAGCGAAAACATGGAGGTGACCCTCCACTTT. Its protein product is CASSENMEVTLHF.

DNA for the CDR3: TGCAGCGTTGCGGCGGGAGGGGGAAACTATGGCTACACCTTC. It encodes CSVAAGGGNYGYTF. This chain connects TRBV29-1 to TRBJ1-2, with D possibly TRBD1 on 6 matching bases. CDR3 length: 14 amino acids. V was trimmed by 4 bases and J by 2 bases, leaving 14 bases between them. Germline V CDR1 and CDR2: SQVTM, ANQGSEA.

V usage is TRBV20-1 and J usage is TRBJ2-1, with a possible D match to TRBD1 (6 bases). CDR3 length: 11 amino acids. V shed 6 bases and J shed 9 bases, with 12 bases lying between them. Per the germline V gene, CDR1 is DFQATT and CDR2 is SNEGSKA (reference sequence). CDR3 DNA: TGCAGTGCGCCTACCAGGGGTGAGCAGTTCTTC. This sequence encodes CSAPTRGEQFF.

The rearrangement links TRBV7-9 to TRBJ2-1, with TRBD2 matching over 9 bases. V gave up 2 bases and J gave up 9 bases; unmatched junction bases: 11. CDR1 is SEHNR, CDR2 FQNEAQ, per germline (reference sequence). CDR3 size: 16 residues. The DNA for the CDR3 is TGTGCCAGCAGCTTATGGGTAGCGGGAGCTCGACCTGAGCAGTTCTTC. It is translated as CASSLWVAGARPEQFF.

This clone was observed once. The V gene is TRBV12-5, the J gene TRBJ1-4; no reliable D call. This CDR3 has 15 residues. Germline CDR1 and CDR2: LGHNT and FRNRAP. The V end lost 6 bases, the J end lost 8 bases, and 19 bases lay between the germline ends. CDR3 amino acids: CASGPVGVGGEKLFF. The CDR3 nucleotides are TGTGCTAGTGGCCCCGTCGGGGTCGGAGGCGAAAAACTGTTTTTT.

This clone appeared a single time. CDR3 amino acids: CASSYGVREGNTIYF. As DNA, the CDR3 is TGTGCCAGCAGTTACGGAGTCAGGGAAGGAAACACCATATATTTT. The chain links TRBV6-5 to TRBJ1-3, with D possibly matching TRBD1 (5 bases). The germline V and J ends were trimmed by 2 bases and 4 bases, with 12 bases remaining between them. Germline V CDR1 and CDR2: MNHEY, SVGAGI. The CDR3 contains 15 residues.

The chain employs TRBV6-1 and TRBJ2-4; a weak D match, TRBD2 (5 bases). CDR1 and CDR2 (germline): MNHNS, SASEGT. There are 13 residues in the CDR3. Trimming took off 7 bases at V and 2 bases at J, with 9 bases between the two ends. The CDR3, as DNA: TGTGCCAGCAAAAGAGGGTCCAAAAACATTCAGTACTTC. Its protein product is CASKRGSKNIQYF.

The chain uses TRBV2 and TRBJ2-7; D ambiguous. Looked up from germline, CDR1 is SNHLY and CDR2 is FYNNEI. The CDR3 sequence is 13 residues long. Deletions cut 7 bases from V and 4 bases from J, with 14 bases between. The CDR3 spells CASTRGLTYEQYF. The CDR3 DNA follows: TGTGCCAGCACCCGCGGCCTCACTTACGAGCAGTACTTC.